These 21 T cell receptor beta chains were sequenced from one sample in a study of tumor-infiltrating lymphocytes in primary liver carcinoma. Co-extraction of RNA and DNA was performed on 20-30 mg of unsorted bulk tissue. Production of TCR beta cDNA used 400 to 600 ng total RNA together with a constant-region primer. Employing slightly modified ARM-PCR, three nested multiplex PCR rounds were run, and these gave rise to the TCR beta libraries. For 10 cycles apiece, the opening two PCR rounds ran with TRBV1-TRBV30 forward primers and a C-beta reverse primer. TCRdb re-called the multiplex PCR reads through MiXCR, storing one row per CDR3 protein. Found here are approximately 110,000 distinct CDR3 sequences, around 83% of them singletons; the top ten hold approximately 20%. Specimen: liver tumor tissue from sampling region 3. Subset denoted: tumor region T3, left-lateral pole. Source of these receptors: a middle-aged man with primary liver carcinoma and hepatitis B virus infection.

To note about this clonotype: Since the CDR3 does not end with the conserved phenylalanine or tryptophan, this likely comes from a read error. The genes are TRBV6-2 or TRBV6-3 and TRBJ2-1; D may correspond to TRBD1 or TRBD2 (5 bases each). There are 15 residues in the CDR3. CDR1 MNHEY and CDR2 SVGEGT come from the germline V gene. The CDR3 nucleotides read TGTACCAGCAGTACCCGAGGGGACTCCTACAATGAGCAGTTCTTA. Protein product: CTSSTRGDSYNEQFL.

This clonotype appeared many times. The chain has TRBV7-9 and TRBJ2-1; 9 nucleotides match TRBD2. Germline V lookup: CDR1 SEHNR, CDR2 FQNEAQ (reference sequence). V was clipped by 1 base and J by 7 bases; unmatched bases: 5. This CDR3 comprises 15 residues. CDR3 in DNA: TGTGCCAGCAGCTTAGTGGCGGGAGGGAGGAATGAGCAGTTCTTC. Protein product: CASSLVAGGRNEQFF.

In this sample, this clonotype turned up many times. V usage is TRBV12-3 or TRBV12-4 and J usage is TRBJ1-5; 7 bases are shared with TRBD1. Trimming at V came to 7 bases and at J to 3 bases, leaving 6 bases not matched to a gene. The CDR3 totals 14 residues. This CDR3 reads CASKPTGNNQPQHF. CDR3 DNA: TGTGCCAGCAAGCCGACAGGGAACAATCAGCCCCAGCATTTT.

The chain employs TRBV12-3 or TRBV12-4 and TRBJ2-3; D is unclear. The tail of the sequence fits TRBJ1-5 better, so the J call may be wrong. This CDR3 comprises 15 residues. The CDR3 here is CPGSSASGRTDTQHF. In DNA, the CDR3 is TGTCCCGGCAGTTCTGCGAGCGGACGCACAGATACGCAGCATTTT.

Concerning this clonotype itself: A junction boundary mismatches the germline segment, possibly from a read error. The chain couples TRBV12-3 or TRBV12-4 to TRBJ2-7; D perhaps matches TRBD2 (5 bases). This CDR3 region has 12 residues. The CDR3 sequence is CASSHGGLKQNF. The CDR3, as DNA: TGTGCCAGCAGTCACGGAGGCCTCAAGCAGAACTTC.

This clonotype occurred once. This may arise from a read error, as a much more abundant clone is one base away. No conserved phenylalanine or tryptophan ends this CDR3, so it is likely a read error. This rearrangement joins TRBV29-1 to TRBJ2-3; TRBD2 agrees at 7 bases. V shed 3 bases and J 7 bases; nucleotides not matched to a gene: 13. Germline CDR1 reads SQVTM; CDR2 reads ANQGSEA. This CDR3 is 15 amino acids long. CDR3 sequence (DNA): TGCAGCGTTGAGTCGTCTAGCGGAGGGAGGTATACGCAGTATCTT. Residues: CSVESSSGGRYTQYL.

On this clonotype: Compared with germline, one end of the junction differs, possibly owing to a read error. The genes are TRBV5-6 and TRBJ2-2; TRBD2 agrees at 7 bases. This CDR3 contains 20 residues. Germline lookup yields CDR1 SGHDT and CDR2 YYEEEE. CDR3 nucleotides: TGTGCCAGTAGCTTAGTAATCAGTGGCGGGAGCCATAGGAACACCGGGGAGCTGTTTTTT. Its translation: CASSLVISGGSHRNTGELFF.

Remarks on this clonotype: An end of the junction does not agree with germline; a read error may underlie this. The chain employs TRBV11-2 and TRBJ2-7, with TRBD2 identical over 7 bases. This CDR3 spans 15 amino acids. Germline CDR1 is SGHAT and CDR2 is FQNNGV. CDR3 sequence: CASSLGLERSYEQYF. The CDR3, as DNA: TGTGCCAGTAGCTTAGGACTAGAACGGTCCTATGAGCAGTACTTC.

On this clonotype: In this CDR3 the conserved last residue, phenylalanine or tryptophan, is missing, so a read error is likely. No DNA is shown, since the ends of the CDR3 on it are uncertain; the CDR3 is the one TCRdb lists. The rearrangement joins TRBV29-1 to TRBJ2-1; the DNA was not compared with TRBD2, the D call given in the table. The CDR3 spans 13 amino acids, including both terminal residues. CDR1 and CDR2 (germline): SQVTM, ANQGSEA. CDR3 amino acids: CSVVWAQSGEQFL.

This clonotype was seen only a few times. The chain recombines TRBV7-2 with TRBJ2-3; D unresolved. This CDR3 is built from 14 residues. Trimming removed 1 base at V and 4 bases at J, with 9 bases between. Germline CDR1 and CDR2: SGHTA and FQGNSA. CDR3 coding DNA: TGTGCCAGCAGCTTAGTAAACTCTCCAGATACGCAGTATTTT. Translated: CASSLVNSPDTQYF.

In the case of this clonotype: Compared with germline, one end of the junction differs, possibly owing to a read error. V is TRBV29-1 and J is TRBJ2-1; 10 bases match TRBD2. The CDR3 sequence is 18 residues long. Germline values: CDR1 SQVTM, CDR2 ANQGSEA. The CDR3 DNA reads as TGCAGCGTTGGAGACAGGCGCACTAGCGGGAATCGGTACAATGAGCACTTCTTC. This gives the protein CSVGDRRTSGNRYNEHFF.

About this clonotype itself: At one end, the junction sequence differs from germline, possibly due to a read error. CDR3 in amino acids: CTSSSQSSGYTF. The CDR3 coding sequence is TGCACCAGCAGTTCGCAGAGTTCGGGCTACACCTTC. The V and J genes are TRBV12-3 or TRBV12-4 and TRBJ1-2, with D hard to call. The CDR3 contains 12 residues.

At least ten counts were recorded for this clonotype. The gene calls are TRBV5-1 and TRBJ2-3, with D perhaps matching TRBD2 (6 bases). Trimming pared 6 bases from V and 3 bases from J, leaving 14 bases between. The CDR3 spans 14 residues. Per the germline V gene, CDR1 is SGHRS and CDR2 is YFSETQ. As DNA, the CDR3 is TGCGCCAGCAAGGAGCAGGGAGGTACAGATACGCAGTATTTT. This sequence encodes CASKEQGGTDTQYF.

Turning to this clonotype: Compared with germline, one end of the junction differs, possibly owing to a read error. V gene TRBV10-3 combines with J gene TRBJ1-4; 10 bases fit TRBD1. Germline values: CDR1 ENHRY, CDR2 SYGVKD. The CDR3 sequence is 15 residues long. The chain's CDR3 is CAISDRGRGHEKLFF. CDR3 sequence (DNA): TGTGCCATTAGTGACAGGGGGCGCGGGCATGAAAAACTGTTTTTT.

The chain couples TRBV5-4 to TRBJ2-2; TRBD2 is a possible D gene (6 bases). The V and J ends lost 0 bases and 15 bases respectively, with 24 bases between them. The CDR3 extends over 16 amino acids. CDR1 and CDR2 (germline): SGHNT, YYREEE (reference sequence). CDR3 DNA: TGTGCCAGCAGCTTGGGAGGTAGCGGAAGGACCGGGGATTTGTTTTTT. Amino acids: CASSLGGSGRTGDLFF.

A note on this clonotype: The junction differs from germline at one of its ends, possibly a read error. V is TRBV12-3 or TRBV12-4 and J is TRBJ2-1; 9 bases line up with TRBD2. The CDR3 contains 13 residues. In DNA, the CDR3 is TGTGCCAGAAGTTTACGGCTAGCGGGAATCTTTATCTTC. Translation: CARSLRLAGIFIF.

Of note for this clonotype: Germline and junction disagree at one end, which may indicate a read error. The rearrangement links TRBV7-8 to TRBJ2-5; TRBD2 might be the D (5 bases). The assigned J gene may be wrong: the sequence end matches TRBJ2-1 better. The germline V gene encodes CDR1 SGHVS and CDR2 FQNEAQ. This CDR3 comprises 11 residues. Here the CDR3 DNA reads TGTACCAGCAGCCCCGGGGAGACCCAGTTCTTC. Protein product: CTSSPGETQFF.

This clonotype was seen only once. The germline gene is not matched at one end of the junction; a read error may be the cause. This chain uses TRBV4-1 with TRBJ2-2; D is ambiguous. The CDR3 has 16 amino acids. Germline CDR1 is MGHRA and CDR2 is YSYEKL. CDR3 coding DNA: TGCGCCAGGAGCCAAGGAGTGACAAGGAACACCGGGGAGCTGTTTTTT. The encoded protein is CARSQGVTRNTGELFF.

This chain joins TRBV21-1 and TRBJ1-3; TRBD1, the table's D call, was not compared with the DNA. TRBV21-1 corresponds to a pseudogene. This CDR3 has 17 amino acids. The CDR3 reads CDSSIALQGASGNAIYF. For the CDR3, the DNA is TGTGACAGCAGCATAGCTCTACAGGGGGCGTCTGGAAACGCCATATATTTT.

About this clonotype: A junction end diverges from the germline sequence, so it may reflect a read error. The chain is built from TRBV5-4 and TRBJ2-7; a possible D gene is TRBD2 (5 bases). The CDR3 runs to 13 residues. In germline, CDR1 is SGHNT, CDR2 YYREEE (reference sequence). CDR3 residues: CTSSLAGTYEQYF. DNA of the CDR3: TGTACCAGCAGCTTGGCGGGTACCTACGAGCAGTACTTC.

This chain links TRBV24-1 with TRBJ2-3; D gene uncertain. Per germline, CDR1 KGHDR and CDR2 SFDVKD. The CDR3 has 14 residues. V lost 2 bases and J 6 bases, leaving 11 bases between the germline ends. The CDR3 region is CATSDSPNRDTQYF. CDR3 in DNA: TGTGCCACCAGTGATTCCCCGAACCGTGATACGCAGTATTTT.